Listed below are T cell receptor beta chains from one sample, sequenced in a study of T cell responses to AZD1222 COVID-19 vaccine. Only in-frame clones appear in the TCRdb table, and some are missing; sequencing was by immunoSEQ multiplex PCR. The sample comprises some 120,000 clones, approximately 91% of which are singletons, and about 29% rests with the top ten. The specimen comprised peripheral blood, sampled on day 0 of AZD1222 vaccination. These receptor sequences come from an adult in good health. Both conserved end residues are trimmed from each CDR3.

J gene	V gene	CDR3 protein
TRBJ2-1	TRBV10-2	ASRDANNEQF
TRBJ2-4	TRBV15	ATSSDRGRIQY
TRBJ2-2	TRBV6-2/TRBV6-3	ASSRDRPPNTGELF
TRBJ1-2	TRBV27	ASSFSGQSYGYT
TRBJ2-5	TRBV5-1	ASSPDPQETQY
TRBJ1-3	TRBV3-1/TRBV3-2	ASSQDPGGGNTIY
TRBJ1-3	TRBV15	ATSSHIPRRGGPSGNTIY
TRBJ1-3	TRBV3-1/TRBV3-2	ASSPILRGNTIY
TRBJ1-5	TRBV28	ASSLSQPQH
TRBJ1-3	TRBV20-1	SASNRVGNTIY
TRBJ1-2	TRBV5-5	ASSLVAYYYGYT
TRBJ1-5	TRBV12-5	ASGWTSDGNQPQH
TRBJ1-5	TRBV7-2	ASSLVSGSNQPQH
TRBJ2-4	TRBV5-1	ASSPGLLGLGNIQY
TRBJ1-2	TRBV7-2	ASSQQGTGNYGYT
TRBJ2-6	TRBV6-2/TRBV6-3	ASSYGGPGANVLT
TRBJ2-7	TRBV30	AWRSAYEQY
TRBJ1-6	TRBV11-2	ASSLGEGRTLH
TRBJ1-3	TRBV5-1	ASSLGQGAVSGNTIY
TRBJ1-4	TRBV12-3/TRBV12-4	ASSLPNEKLF
TRBJ1-1	TRBV6-5	ASSYGVGREAF
TRBJ1-6	TRBV7-2	ASSKRPLRDNSPLH
TRBJ2-1	TRBV3-1/TRBV3-2	ASSPRTSGYSYNEQF
TRBJ1-4	TRBV5-4	ASSSLQGGDEKLF
TRBJ2-1	TRBV9	ASSVGIDEYNEQF
TRBJ2-7	TRBV5-1	ASSPIGTGINEQY